What follows is one T cell receptor beta chain and its context. These data are taken from a study of blood T cell repertoires in COVID-19. Study information: T cells, B-cell-depleted T cells, or PBMCs provided the cDNA or gDNA that served as material.

TCRdb's table, derived via immunoSEQ multiplex PCR, lists solely in-frame clones and lacks some. The table has 250,000 to 300,000 clones, roughly 90% seen once. The CDR3 is made up of 15 amino acids. From germline, CDR1 is SNHLY and CDR2 FYNNEI. Trimming removed 8 bases from V and 3 bases from J, with 19 bases in between. Sequenced sample: peripheral blood. The sequence was obtained from a woman between 50 and 59 years old who had recovered from COVID-19. V gene TRBV2 combines with J gene TRBJ1-2; TRBD1 is a possible D gene (5 bases). CDR3 residues: CASGGTLSPDYGYTF. CDR3 DNA sequence: TGTGCCAGCGGAGGGACGCTATCCCCTGACTATGGCTACACCTTC.